One sample yielded the 13 T cell receptor beta chains listed below, sequenced in a study of shared clonotypes between healthy human individuals. Produced via immunoSEQ multiplex PCR; TCRdb's table is partial and in-frame only. The repertoire consists of about 2.4 million clones, with approximately 93% occurring once and the leading ten covering about 0.39%. The sample was naive CD4+ T cells from PBMCs. The subset was: CD45RA+ positively selected. The receptors here all came from a man between 18 and 29 years old in good health. Some clones in this sample may be carry-over from other donors' samples.

The chain carries TRBV5-1 and TRBJ2-7, with 12 bases matching TRBD2. Unmatched junction bases numbered 7, after V lost 1 base and J lost 2 bases. The CDR3 loop spans 17 amino acids. Germline CDR1 is SGHRS and CDR2 is YFSETQ. In DNA, the CDR3 is TGCGCCAGCAGCTTGTCGATGACTAGCGGGAGTGCCTACGAGCAGTACTTC. This sequence encodes CASSLSMTSGSAYEQYF.

This chain connects TRBV28 to TRBJ1-2; TRBD1 might be the D (6 bases). Germline V gives CDR1 MDHEN, CDR2 SYDVKM. V dropped 11 bases and J dropped 4 bases, with 14 bases sitting between them. This CDR3 region has 12 residues. This CDR3 is CAGHGGPYGYTF. The CDR3 DNA sequence: TGTGCCGGCCACGGGGGGCCCTATGGCTACACCTTC.

To note about this clone: A much larger clone lies a single base off, so this may be a read error. In the same sample, other DNA sequences code for this CDR3. The V and J genes are TRBV5-1 and TRBJ2-5, with D uncertain. The V gene lost 0 bases and the J gene lost 5 bases, with 2 bases spanning the gap. The germline V gene has CDR1 SGHRS and CDR2 YFSETQ. CDR3 length: 11 residues. CDR3 bases: TGCGCCAGCAGCTTGGATGAGACCCAGTACTTC. Amino acids: CASSLDETQYF.

The chain is built from TRBV5-1 and TRBJ2-5; 7 nucleotides line up with TRBD1. The V gene's germline CDR1 is SGHRS and CDR2 YFSETQ. This CDR3 has 12 residues. After removal of 7 bases from V and 5 bases from J, the junction contained 5 bases not matched to a gene. The CDR3 sequence: CASQTGTETQYF. The CDR3 DNA reads TGCGCCAGCCAGACAGGGACGGAGACCCAGTACTTC.

The chain has TRBV28 and TRBJ2-3; maybe TRBD2 (7 bases). The CDR3 spans 16 residues. Germline V lookup: CDR1 MDHEN, CDR2 SYDVKM. Trimming shortened V by 6 bases and J by 8 bases, and 24 bases separated the two germline ends. The CDR3 nucleotides are TGTGCCAGCAGACTTGGTATCAGGGGAGGGGGTAGTACGCAGTATTTT. Protein: CASRLGIRGGGSTQYF.

The chain uses TRBV6-1 and TRBJ2-6; D possibly corresponds to TRBD1 (5 bases). Trimming took 5 bases from V and 0 from J, leaving 8 bases between them. This CDR3 comprises 15 residues. Per the germline V gene, CDR1 is MNHNS and CDR2 is SASEGT. As DNA, the CDR3 is TGTGCCAGCAGTTCCCAGGGCTCTGGGGCCAACGTCCTGACTTTC. Protein sequence: CASSSQGSGANVLTF.

As regards this clone: Relative to the germline gene, one junction end is altered; a read error may explain this. The rearrangement uses TRBV6-1 and TRBJ1-2; 7 nucleotides match TRBD1. The CDR3 is 12 residues long. The germline gives CDR1 MNHNS, CDR2 SASEGT. The CDR3, as DNA: TGCTTTACCGGGACAGCGCCTATTTGGTACACCTTC. This encodes CFTGTAPIWYTF.

The chain carries TRBV4-1 and TRBJ2-2, with 14 bases aligning to TRBD2. CDR1 and CDR2 from the germline V gene are MGHRA and YSYEKL. V trimming: 4 bases; J trimming: 4 bases; junction bases outside the gene matches: 17. The length of the CDR3 is 21 residues. The CDR3 coding sequence is TGCGCCAGCAGCCTCTCCCCGTCGGGGACTAGCGGGAGTGGGGGCACCGGGGAGCTGTTTTTT. This gives the protein CASSLSPSGTSGSGGTGELFF.

J is TRBJ1-2 and V is TRBV5-1; D possibly corresponds to TRBD1 (5 bases). This CDR3 is 13 amino acids long. CDR1 and CDR2 from the germline V gene are SGHRS and YFSETQ. The V end was cut by 1 base, the J end by 8 bases, with 12 bases between. CDR3 residues: CASSLWGESGYTF. DNA of the CDR3: TGCGCCAGCAGCTTGTGGGGCGAAAGCGGCTACACCTTC.

The V and J genes are TRBV6-5 and TRBJ1-1; D is perhaps TRBD1 (6 bases). V lost 7 bases and J 9 bases, leaving 21 bases between the germline ends. Germline V gives CDR1 MNHEY, CDR2 SVGAGI. The CDR3 is 14 amino acids. CDR3 amino acids: CASKTQGASLKAFF. DNA of the CDR3: TGTGCCAGCAAAACACAGGGTGCGAGTTTGAAAGCTTTCTTT.

This clone was recorded once. In nucleotides, the CDR3 is TGTGCCAGCGGAGCCCGGGGGTCCGTGGATACGCAGTATTTT. Protein sequence: CASGARGSVDTQYF. V is TRBV28 and J is TRBJ2-3; D perhaps matches TRBD2 (6 bases). V lost 8 bases and J 6 bases, leaving 18 bases between the germline ends. Germline V lookup: CDR1 MDHEN, CDR2 SYDVKM. The CDR3 spans 14 residues.

The chain joins TRBV19 to TRBJ1-1; D call uncertain. CDR1 is LNHDA and CDR2 is SQIVND in the germline V gene (reference sequence). This CDR3 region has 14 residues. Trimming took off 3 bases at V and 5 bases at J, with 13 bases between the two ends. CDR3: CASSIGVIGTEAFF. The CDR3 DNA reads as TGTGCCAGTAGTATCGGGGTTATCGGGACTGAAGCTTTCTTT.

The genes are TRBV15 and TRBJ2-1, with unresolved D. CDR1 is LNHNV, CDR2 YYDKDF, per germline (reference sequence). V lost 0 bases and J lost 10, with 10 bases in between. The CDR3 sequence is 13 residues long. The CDR3 bases are TGTGCCACCAGCAGAGATCATCTCGGAGAGCAGTTCTTC. It specifies CATSRDHLGEQFF.